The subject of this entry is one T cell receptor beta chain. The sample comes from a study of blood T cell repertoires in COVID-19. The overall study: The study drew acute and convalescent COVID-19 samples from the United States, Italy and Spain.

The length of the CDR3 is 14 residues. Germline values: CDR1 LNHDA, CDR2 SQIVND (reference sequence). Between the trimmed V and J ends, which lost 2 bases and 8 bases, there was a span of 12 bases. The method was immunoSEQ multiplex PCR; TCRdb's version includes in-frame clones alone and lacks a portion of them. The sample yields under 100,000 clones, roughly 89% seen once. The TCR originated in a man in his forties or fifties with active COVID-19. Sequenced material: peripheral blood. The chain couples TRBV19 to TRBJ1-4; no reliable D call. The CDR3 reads CASSIMGLQEKLFF. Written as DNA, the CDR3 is TGTGCCAGTAGTATAATGGGCCTGCAGGAAAAACTGTTTTTT.